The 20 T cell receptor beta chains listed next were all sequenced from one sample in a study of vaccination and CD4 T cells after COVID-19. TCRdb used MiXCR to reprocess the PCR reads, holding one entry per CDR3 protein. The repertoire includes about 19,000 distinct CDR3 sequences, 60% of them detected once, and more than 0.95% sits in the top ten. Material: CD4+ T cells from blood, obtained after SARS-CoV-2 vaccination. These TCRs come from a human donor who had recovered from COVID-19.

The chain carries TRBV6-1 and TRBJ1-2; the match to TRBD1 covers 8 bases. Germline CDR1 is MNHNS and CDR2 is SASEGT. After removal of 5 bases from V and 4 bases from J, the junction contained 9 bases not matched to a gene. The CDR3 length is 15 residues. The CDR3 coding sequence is TGTGCCAGCAGTCCCACAGGGGGTAGGGGCTATGGCTACACCTTC. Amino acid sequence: CASSPTGGRGYGYTF.

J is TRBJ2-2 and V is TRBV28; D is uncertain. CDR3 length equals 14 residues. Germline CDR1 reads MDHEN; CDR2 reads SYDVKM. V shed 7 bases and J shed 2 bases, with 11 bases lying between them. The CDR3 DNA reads TGTGCCAGCATGGTGTCAGCTAACACCGGGGAGCTGTTTTTT. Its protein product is CASMVSANTGELFF.

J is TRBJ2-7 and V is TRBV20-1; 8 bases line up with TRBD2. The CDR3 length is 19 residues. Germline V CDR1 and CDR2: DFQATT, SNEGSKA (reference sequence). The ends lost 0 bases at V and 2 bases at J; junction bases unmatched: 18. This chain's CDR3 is CSARDLRIGKRGTAYEQYF. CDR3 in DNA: TGCAGTGCTAGAGATCTGCGAATCGGAAAGCGGGGGACCGCCTACGAGCAGTACTTC.

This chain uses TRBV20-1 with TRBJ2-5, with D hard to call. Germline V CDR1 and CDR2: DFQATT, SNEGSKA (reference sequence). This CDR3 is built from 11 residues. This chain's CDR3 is CSAQTQETQYF. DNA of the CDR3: TGCAGCGCACAGACCCAAGAGACCCAGTACTTC.

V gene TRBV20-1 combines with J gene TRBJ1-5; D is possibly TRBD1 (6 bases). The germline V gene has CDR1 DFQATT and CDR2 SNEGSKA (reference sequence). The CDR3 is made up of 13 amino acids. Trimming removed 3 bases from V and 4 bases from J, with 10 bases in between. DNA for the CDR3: TGCAGTGCTAGTGGACAGCTTAATCAGCCCCAGCATTTT. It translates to CSASGQLNQPQHF.

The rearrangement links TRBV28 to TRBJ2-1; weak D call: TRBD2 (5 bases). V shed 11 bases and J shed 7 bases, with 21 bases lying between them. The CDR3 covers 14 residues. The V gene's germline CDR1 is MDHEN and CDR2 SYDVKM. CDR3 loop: CAGGAPRSPNEQFF. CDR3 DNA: TGTGCCGGAGGCGCCCCTCGCTCCCCTAATGAGCAGTTCTTC.

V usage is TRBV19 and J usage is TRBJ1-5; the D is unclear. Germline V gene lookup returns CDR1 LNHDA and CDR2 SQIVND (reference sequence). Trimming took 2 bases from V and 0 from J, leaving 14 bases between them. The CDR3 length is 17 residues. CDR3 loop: CASSIPKGTYSNQPQHF. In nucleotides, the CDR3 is TGTGCCAGTAGTATACCTAAGGGAACCTATAGCAATCAGCCCCAGCATTTT.

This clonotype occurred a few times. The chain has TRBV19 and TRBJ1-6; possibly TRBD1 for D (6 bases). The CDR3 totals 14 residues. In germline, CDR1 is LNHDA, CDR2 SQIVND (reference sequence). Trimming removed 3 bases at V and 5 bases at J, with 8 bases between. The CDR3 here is CASSIGTNNSPLHF. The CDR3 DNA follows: TGTGCCAGTAGTATCGGGACAAATAATTCACCCCTCCACTTT.

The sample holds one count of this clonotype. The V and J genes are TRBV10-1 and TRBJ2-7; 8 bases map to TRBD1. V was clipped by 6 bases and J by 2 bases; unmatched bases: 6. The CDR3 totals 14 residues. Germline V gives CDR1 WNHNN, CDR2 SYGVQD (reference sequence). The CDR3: CASSPGGKPYEQYF. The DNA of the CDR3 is TGCGCCAGCAGCCCAGGGGGCAAACCCTACGAGCAGTACTTC.

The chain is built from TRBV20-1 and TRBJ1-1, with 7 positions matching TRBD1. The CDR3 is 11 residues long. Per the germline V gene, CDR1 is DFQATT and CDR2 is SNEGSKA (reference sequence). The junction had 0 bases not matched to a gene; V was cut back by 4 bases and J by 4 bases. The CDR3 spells CSATGGTEAFF. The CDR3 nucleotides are TGCAGTGCTACAGGGGGCACTGAAGCTTTCTTT.

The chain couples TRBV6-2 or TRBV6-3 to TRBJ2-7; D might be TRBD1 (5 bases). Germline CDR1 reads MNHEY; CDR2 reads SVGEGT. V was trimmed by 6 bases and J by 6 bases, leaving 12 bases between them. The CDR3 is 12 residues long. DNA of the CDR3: TGTGCCAGCAGCCGAAACAGGTTCGAGCAGTACTTC. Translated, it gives CASSRNRFEQYF.

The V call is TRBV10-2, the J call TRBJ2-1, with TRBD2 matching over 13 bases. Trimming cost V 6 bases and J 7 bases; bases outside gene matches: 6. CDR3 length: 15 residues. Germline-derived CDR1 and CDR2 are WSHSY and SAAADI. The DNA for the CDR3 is TGCGCCAGCAGCACCGGGACTAGCGGGATGAATGAGCAGTTCTTC. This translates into CASSTGTSGMNEQFF.

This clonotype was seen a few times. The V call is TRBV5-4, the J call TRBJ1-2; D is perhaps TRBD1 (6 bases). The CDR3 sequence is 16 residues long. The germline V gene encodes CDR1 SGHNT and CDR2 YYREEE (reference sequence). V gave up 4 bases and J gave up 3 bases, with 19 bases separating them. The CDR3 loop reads CASSAGQKWIDYGYTF. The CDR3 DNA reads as TGTGCCAGCAGCGCCGGACAGAAGTGGATCGACTATGGCTACACCTTC.

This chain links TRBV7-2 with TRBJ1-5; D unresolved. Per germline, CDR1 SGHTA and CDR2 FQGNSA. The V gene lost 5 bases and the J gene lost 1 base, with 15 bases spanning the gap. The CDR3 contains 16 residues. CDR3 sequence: CASSQFSATSNQPQHF. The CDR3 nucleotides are TGTGCCAGCAGCCAATTTTCGGCCACCAGCAATCAGCCCCAGCATTTT.

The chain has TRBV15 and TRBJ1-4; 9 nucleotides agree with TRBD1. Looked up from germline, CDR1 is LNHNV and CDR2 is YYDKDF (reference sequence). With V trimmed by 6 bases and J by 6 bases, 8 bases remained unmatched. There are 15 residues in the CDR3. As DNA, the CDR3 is TGTGCCACCAGGGGGGGGACAGGGCTTCATGAAAAACTGTTTTTT. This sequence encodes CATRGGTGLHEKLFF.

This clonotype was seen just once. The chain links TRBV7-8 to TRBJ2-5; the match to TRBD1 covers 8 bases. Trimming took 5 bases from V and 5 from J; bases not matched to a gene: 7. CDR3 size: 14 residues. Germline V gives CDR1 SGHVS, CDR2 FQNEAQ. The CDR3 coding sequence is TGTGCCAGCAGCGCGACAGGGGTGGGTGAGACCCAGTACTTC. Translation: CASSATGVGETQYF.

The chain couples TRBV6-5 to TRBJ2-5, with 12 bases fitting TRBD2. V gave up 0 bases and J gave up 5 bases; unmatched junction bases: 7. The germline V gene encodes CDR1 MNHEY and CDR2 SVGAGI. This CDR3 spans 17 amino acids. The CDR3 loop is CASSYSASGRAGETQYF. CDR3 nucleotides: TGTGCCAGCAGTTACTCGGCTAGCGGGAGGGCTGGCGAGACCCAGTACTTC.

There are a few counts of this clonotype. The CDR3 nucleotides are TGTGCCAGTTCTGAGGGGGCGAGGACTGAAGCTTTCTTT. It is translated as CASSEGARTEAFF. V is TRBV19 and J is TRBJ1-1, with 7 bases lining up with TRBD1. This CDR3 has 13 residues. Germline CDR1 is LNHDA and CDR2 is SQIVND (reference sequence). V dropped 8 bases and J dropped 5; count of bases not matched to a gene: 8.

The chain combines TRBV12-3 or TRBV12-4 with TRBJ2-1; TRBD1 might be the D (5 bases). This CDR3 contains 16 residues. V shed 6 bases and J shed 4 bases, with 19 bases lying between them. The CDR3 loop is CASSFTGTATYNEQFF. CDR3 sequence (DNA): TGTGCCAGCAGCTTCACAGGTACCGCAACGTACAATGAGCAGTTCTTC.

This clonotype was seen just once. CDR3 DNA sequence: TGCAGTGCTAGGGCTAGCGGGATAATCTCCTACGAGCAGTACTTC. Translating it yields CSARASGIISYEQYF. The chain uses TRBV20-1 and TRBJ2-7; 9 nucleotides match TRBD2. This CDR3 has 15 residues. CDR1 and CDR2 from the germline V gene are DFQATT and SNEGSKA (reference sequence). Trimming at V came to 3 bases and at J to 0 bases, leaving 6 bases not matched to a gene.